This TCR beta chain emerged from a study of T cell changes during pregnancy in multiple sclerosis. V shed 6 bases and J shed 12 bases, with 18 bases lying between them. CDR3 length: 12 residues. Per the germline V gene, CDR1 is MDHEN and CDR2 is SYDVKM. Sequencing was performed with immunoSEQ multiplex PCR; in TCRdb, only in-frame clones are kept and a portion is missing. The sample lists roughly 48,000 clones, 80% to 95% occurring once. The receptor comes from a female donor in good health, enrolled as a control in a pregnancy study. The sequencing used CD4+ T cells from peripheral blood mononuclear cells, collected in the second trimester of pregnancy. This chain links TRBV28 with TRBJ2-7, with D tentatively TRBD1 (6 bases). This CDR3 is CASSSQQGSGYF. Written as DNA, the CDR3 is TGTGCCAGCAGCTCCCAACAGGGCTCAGGGTACTTC.